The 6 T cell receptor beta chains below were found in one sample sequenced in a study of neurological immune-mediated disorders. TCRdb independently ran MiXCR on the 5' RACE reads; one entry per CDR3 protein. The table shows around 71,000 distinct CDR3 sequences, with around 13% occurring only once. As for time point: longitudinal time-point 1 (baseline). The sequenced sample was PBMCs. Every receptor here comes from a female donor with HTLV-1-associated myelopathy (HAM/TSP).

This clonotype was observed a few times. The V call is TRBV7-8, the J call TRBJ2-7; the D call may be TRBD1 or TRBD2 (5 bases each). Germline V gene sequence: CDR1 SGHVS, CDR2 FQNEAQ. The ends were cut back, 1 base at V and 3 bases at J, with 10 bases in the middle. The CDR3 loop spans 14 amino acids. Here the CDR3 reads CASSLVRGSYEQYF. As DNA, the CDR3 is TGTGCCAGCAGCTTAGTGAGGGGTAGCTACGAGCAGTACTTC.

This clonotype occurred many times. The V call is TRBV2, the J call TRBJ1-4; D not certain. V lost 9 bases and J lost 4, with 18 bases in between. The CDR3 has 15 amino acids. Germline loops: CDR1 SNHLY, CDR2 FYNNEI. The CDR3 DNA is TGTGCCAGTGTGTTCAATGGGGTCCGTAATGAAAAACTGTTTTTT. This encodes CASVFNGVRNEKLFF.

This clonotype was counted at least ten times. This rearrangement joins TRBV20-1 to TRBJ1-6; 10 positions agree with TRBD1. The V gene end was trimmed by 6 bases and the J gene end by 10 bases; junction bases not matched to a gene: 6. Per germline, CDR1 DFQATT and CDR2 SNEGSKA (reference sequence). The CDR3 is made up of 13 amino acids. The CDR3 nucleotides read TGCAGTGCCCCGGGACAGGGGATGTCACCCCTCCACTTT. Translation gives CSAPGQGMSPLHF.

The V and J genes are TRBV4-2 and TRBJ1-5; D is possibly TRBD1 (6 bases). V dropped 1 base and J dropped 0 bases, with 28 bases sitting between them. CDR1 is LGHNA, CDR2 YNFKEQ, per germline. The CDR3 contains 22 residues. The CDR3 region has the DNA TGTGCCAGCAGCCAAGCGATCCCCATAAGGGGGTACTTATCCTATAGCAATCAGCCCCAGCATTTT. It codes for CASSQAIPIRGYLSYSNQPQHF.

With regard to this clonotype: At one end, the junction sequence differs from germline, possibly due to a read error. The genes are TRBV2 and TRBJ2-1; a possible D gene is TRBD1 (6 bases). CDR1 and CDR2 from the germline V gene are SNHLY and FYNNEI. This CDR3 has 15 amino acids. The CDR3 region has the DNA TGTGCCAGCGGCCGGGACACGGGGCGGTCAGATGATCAGTTCTTC. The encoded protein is CASGRDTGRSDDQFF.

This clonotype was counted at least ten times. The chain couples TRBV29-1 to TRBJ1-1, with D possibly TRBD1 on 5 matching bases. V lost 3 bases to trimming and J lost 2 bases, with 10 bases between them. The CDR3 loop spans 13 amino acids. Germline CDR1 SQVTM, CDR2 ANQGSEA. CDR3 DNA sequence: TGCAGCGTTGAGAGGCAGGGAAACACTGAAGCTTTCTTT. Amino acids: CSVERQGNTEAFF.